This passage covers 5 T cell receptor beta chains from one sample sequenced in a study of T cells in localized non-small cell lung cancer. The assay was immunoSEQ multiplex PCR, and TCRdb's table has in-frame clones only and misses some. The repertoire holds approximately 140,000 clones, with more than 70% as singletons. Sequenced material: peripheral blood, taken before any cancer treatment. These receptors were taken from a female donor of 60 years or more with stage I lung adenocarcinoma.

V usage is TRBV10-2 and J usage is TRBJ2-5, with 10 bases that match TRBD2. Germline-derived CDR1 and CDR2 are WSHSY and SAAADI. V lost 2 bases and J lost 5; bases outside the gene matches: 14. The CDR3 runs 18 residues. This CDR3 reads CASSEQGSGRLPRETQYF. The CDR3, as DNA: TGCGCCAGCAGTGAGCAGGGTAGCGGGAGGTTACCTCGGGAGACCCAGTACTTC.

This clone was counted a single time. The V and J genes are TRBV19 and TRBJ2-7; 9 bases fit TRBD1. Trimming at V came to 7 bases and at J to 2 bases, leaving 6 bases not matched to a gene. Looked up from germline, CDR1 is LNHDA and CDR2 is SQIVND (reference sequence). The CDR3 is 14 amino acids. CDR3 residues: CASTTTGGAYEQYF. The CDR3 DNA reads TGTGCCAGTACTACGACAGGGGGGGCCTACGAGCAGTACTTC.

CDR3 in DNA: TGTGCCAGCAGGTTGACAGGGGGTAAAGTCTATGGCTACACCTTC. It codes for CASRLTGGKVYGYTF. The V and J genes are TRBV6-6 and TRBJ1-2, with TRBD1 identical over 9 bases. Looked up from germline, CDR1 is MNHNY and CDR2 is SVGAGI (reference sequence). The CDR3 runs to 15 residues. The V segment lost 6 bases and the J segment 4 bases; nucleotides outside the gene matches: 9.

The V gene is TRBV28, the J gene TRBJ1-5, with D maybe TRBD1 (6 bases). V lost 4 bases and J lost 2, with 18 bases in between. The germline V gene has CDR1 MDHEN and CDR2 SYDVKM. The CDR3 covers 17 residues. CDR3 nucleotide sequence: TGTGCCAGCAGTTCCGGCCCCCAGGGGTGGGGCAATCAGCCCCAGCATTTT. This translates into CASSSGPQGWGNQPQHF.

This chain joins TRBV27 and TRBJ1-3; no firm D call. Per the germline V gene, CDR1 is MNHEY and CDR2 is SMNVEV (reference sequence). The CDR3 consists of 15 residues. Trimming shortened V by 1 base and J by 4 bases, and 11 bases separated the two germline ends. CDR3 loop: CASSLYGVNGNTIYF. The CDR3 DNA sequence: TGTGCCAGCAGTTTATACGGAGTAAACGGAAACACCATATATTTT.